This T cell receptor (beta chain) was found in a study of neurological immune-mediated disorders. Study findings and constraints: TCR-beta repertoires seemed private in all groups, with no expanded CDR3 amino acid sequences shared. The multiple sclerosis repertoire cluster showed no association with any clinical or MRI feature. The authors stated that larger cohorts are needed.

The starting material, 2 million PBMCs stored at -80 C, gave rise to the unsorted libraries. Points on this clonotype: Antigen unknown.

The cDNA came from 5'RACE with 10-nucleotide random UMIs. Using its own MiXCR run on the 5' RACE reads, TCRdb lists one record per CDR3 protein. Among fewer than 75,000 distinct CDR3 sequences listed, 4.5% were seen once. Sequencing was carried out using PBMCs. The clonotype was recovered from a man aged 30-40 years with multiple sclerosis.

The CDR3 region is CASSHLSSGGAGELFF. Here the CDR3 DNA reads TGTGCCAGCAGTCACCTAAGTAGCGGGGGGGCCGGGGAGCTGTTTTTT. The J gene is TRBJ2-2, the V gene TRBV6-5; TRBD2 matches 11 bases. This CDR3 contains 16 residues. Germline V gives CDR1 MNHEY, CDR2 SVGAGI. V lost 5 bases to trimming and J lost 6 bases; unmatched junction nucleotides: 8.